These 13 T cell receptor beta chains were all obtained from the same sample, sequenced in a study of OX40 agonist ivuxolimab in advanced cancers. Libraries were prepared by immunoSEQ multiplex PCR; TCRdb keeps only in-frame clonotypes and omits some of them. The sample carries 72,000 or so clones, around nine tenths recorded once. Sequences were derived from CD4+ or CD8+ T cells sorted from blood, sampled in a trial of the OX40 agonist ivuxolimab. These receptor sequences come from an adult with an advanced solid tumor such as melanoma, head and neck, liver or kidney cancer.

The chain uses TRBV18 and TRBJ2-1; D is perhaps TRBD1 or TRBD2 (5 bases each). Germline CDR1 KGHSH, CDR2 LQKENI. The CDR3 runs 14 residues. With 6 bases removed from V and 6 bases from J, the gap between germline ends came to 15 bases. CDR3 in DNA: TGTGCCAGCTCCTCCGGGACCCGAGGCAATGAGCAGTTCTTC. Translation gives CASSSGTRGNEQFF.

The rearrangement joins TRBV27 to TRBJ2-3; no clear D gene. Trimming took off 6 bases at V and 0 bases at J, with 7 bases between the two ends. CDR1 is MNHEY and CDR2 is SMNVEV in the germline V gene (reference sequence). This CDR3 spans 13 amino acids. The CDR3 region has the DNA TGTGCCAGCAGCCTACGAAGCACAGATACGCAGTATTTT. As protein: CASSLRSTDTQYF.

The V call is TRBV19, the J call TRBJ1-5; D unclear. CDR3 length: 13 amino acids. Germline V CDR1 and CDR2: LNHDA, SQIVND (reference sequence). V lost 3 bases, J lost 4 bases, and 7 bases lay in between. CDR3 bases: TGTGCCAGTAGTATCTCAGATAATCAGCCCCAGCATTTT. Translating it yields CASSISDNQPQHF.

The chain employs TRBV6-5 and TRBJ2-2, with unresolved D. CDR1 and CDR2 (germline): MNHEY, SVGAGI. V lost 4 bases and J lost 2, with 5 bases in between. This CDR3 contains 13 residues. CDR3 region: CASSFQNTGELFF. In DNA form, the CDR3 reads TGTGCCAGCAGTTTCCAAAACACCGGGGAGCTGTTTTTT.

The chain is built from TRBV5-5 and TRBJ1-6; D is unresolved. From germline, CDR1 is SGHKS and CDR2 YYEKEE (reference sequence). V lost 0 bases, J lost 10 bases, and 14 bases lay in between. The CDR3 runs to 15 residues. The CDR3: CASSLVWGIGSPLHF. In nucleotides, the CDR3 is TGTGCCAGCAGCTTGGTCTGGGGAATTGGGTCACCCCTCCACTTT.

The chain carries TRBV5-1 and TRBJ1-1, with TRBD1 as a possible D gene (5 bases). Between the trimmed V and J ends, which lost 0 bases and 4 bases, there was a span of 13 bases. Germline CDR1 and CDR2: SGHRS and YFSETQ. The CDR3 consists of 15 residues. The CDR3 region has the DNA TGCGCCAGCAGCTTGGGAAATACGGGGGTCACTGAAGCTTTCTTT. The encoded protein is CASSLGNTGVTEAFF.

This chain links TRBV6-1 with TRBJ1-1; no firm D call. Germline CDR1 is MNHNS and CDR2 is SASEGT. This CDR3 is 14 amino acids long. V lost 1 base and J lost 5, with 11 bases in between. CDR3 protein: CASSEGIVWTEAFF. Here the CDR3 DNA reads TGTGCCAGCAGTGAAGGCATAGTCTGGACTGAAGCTTTCTTT.

The chain employs TRBV4-2 and TRBJ2-4, with 9 bases lining up with TRBD2. The germline V gene encodes CDR1 LGHNA and CDR2 YNFKEQ. The CDR3 consists of 17 residues. Trimming removed 1 base from V and 0 bases from J; junction bases left unmatched: 4. The CDR3 nucleotides read TGTGCCAGCAGCCAAGTGGGGACTAGCCTAGCCAAAAACATTCAGTACTTC. Its protein product is CASSQVGTSLAKNIQYF.

CDR3 in DNA: TGTGCCAGCACCAACCAGCCGGGGGGGACCTACGAGCAGTACTTC. Translation gives CASTNQPGGTYEQYF. The chain is built from TRBV6-5 and TRBJ2-7; 8 bases fit TRBD2. This CDR3 region has 15 residues. The germline CDR1 and CDR2 sequences are MNHEY and SVGAGI. The V and J ends lost 7 bases and 2 bases, in that order; junction bases with no gene match: 10.

The J gene is TRBJ1-2, the V gene TRBV6-5; D is possibly TRBD1 (6 bases). This CDR3 contains 14 residues. V lost 2 bases to trimming and J lost 4 bases, with 11 bases between them. Germline CDR1 reads MNHEY; CDR2 reads SVGAGI. The CDR3 spells CASSYGGSSYGYTF. The CDR3 nucleotides are TGTGCCAGCAGTTACGGGGGCAGCTCCTATGGCTACACCTTC.

The chain recombines TRBV5-1 with TRBJ1-6, with TRBD1 identical over 7 bases. This CDR3 is built from 15 residues. From germline, CDR1 is SGHRS and CDR2 YFSETQ. Trimming removed 2 bases from V and 5 bases from J; junction bases left unmatched: 4. The CDR3 spells CASSLVGQHNSPLHF. CDR3 DNA sequence: TGCGCCAGCAGCTTAGTGGGACAGCATAATTCACCCCTCCACTTT.

This clone was detected only a few times. The CDR3 nucleotides are TGTGCCATCAGTACGAGGGGGACTGAAGCTTTCTTT. Encoded protein: CAISTRGTEAFF. The V gene is TRBV10-3, the J gene TRBJ1-1; D perhaps matches TRBD1 (6 bases). The CDR3 totals 12 residues. The ends were cut back, 5 bases at V and 5 bases at J, with 9 bases in the middle. Germline CDR1 ENHRY, CDR2 SYGVKD.

This clone was seen a single time. The V call is TRBV5-1, the J call TRBJ2-5, with 8 bases aligning to TRBD1. V trimming: 4 bases; J trimming: 5 bases; junction bases outside the gene matches: 10. CDR1 SGHRS and CDR2 YFSETQ come from the germline V gene. The CDR3 loop spans 15 amino acids. The CDR3 DNA reads TGCGCCAGCAGCGGACGGGACAGGCGAGTGGAGACCCAGTACTTC. Amino acids: CASSGRDRRVETQYF. The variable domain in full, completed from reference TRBV5-1 and TRBJ2-5, reads KAGVTQTPRYLIKTRGQQVTLSCSPISGHRSVSWYQQTPGQGLQFLFEYFSETQRNKGNFPGRFSGRQFSNSRSEMNVSTLELGDSALYLCASSGRDRRVETQYFGPGTRLLVL.